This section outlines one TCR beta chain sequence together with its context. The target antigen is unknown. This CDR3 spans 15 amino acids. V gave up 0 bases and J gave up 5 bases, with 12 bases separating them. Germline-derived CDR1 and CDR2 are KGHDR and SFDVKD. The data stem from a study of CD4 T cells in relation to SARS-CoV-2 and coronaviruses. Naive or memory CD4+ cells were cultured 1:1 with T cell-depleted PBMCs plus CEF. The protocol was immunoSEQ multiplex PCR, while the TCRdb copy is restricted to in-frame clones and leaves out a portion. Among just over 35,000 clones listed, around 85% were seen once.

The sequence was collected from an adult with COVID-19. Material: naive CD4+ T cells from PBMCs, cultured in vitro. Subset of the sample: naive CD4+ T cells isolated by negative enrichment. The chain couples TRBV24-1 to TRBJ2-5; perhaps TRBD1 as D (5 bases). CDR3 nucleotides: TGTGCCACCAGTGATTTGGGGCAGGGCCGGGAGACCCAGTACTTC. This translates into CATSDLGQGRETQYF.